A selection of T cell receptor beta chains follows, all from one sample in a study of shared clonotypes between healthy human individuals. Only in-frame clones appear in the TCRdb table, and some are missing; sequencing was by immunoSEQ multiplex PCR. The data show approximately 2.5 million clones, with approximately 93% seen just once and 0.36% held by the top ten. The specimen was naive CD4+ T cells from PBMCs. Source of these receptors: a man aged 18 to 29 in good health. Some clones in this sample may be carry-over from other donors' samples. Both conserved end residues are part of each CDR3. A D gene is named only where the DNA matches it firmly. The size of a clone is reported for some rows only, either as once, few or many, or as a class for expanded clones.

cdr3_aa	cdr3_nt	j_call	clone_size	v_call	d_call
CASSSNWDSQNEKLFF	TGTGCCAGCAGTTCCAACTGGGACAGCCAGAATGAAAAACTGTTTTTT	TRBJ1-4	NA	TRBV27	TRBD1
CASSREGAGGIYGYTF	TGTGCCAGCAGCCGGGAGGGGGCAGGGGGTATTTATGGCTACACCTTC	TRBJ1-2	NA	TRBV5-4	TRBD1
CASSKGVREQFF	TGTGCCAGCAGTAAAGGGGTTCGCGAGCAGTTCTTC	TRBJ2-1	NA	TRBV11-3	NA
CATSRGGGGSYEQYF	TGTGCCACCAGCAGAGGGGGTGGAGGATCCTACGAGCAGTACTTC	TRBJ2-7	NA	TRBV15	NA
CASSQESRRSNQPQHF	TGCGCCAGCAGCCAAGAAAGCAGGCGAAGCAATCAGCCCCAGCATTTT	TRBJ1-5	NA	TRBV4-1	NA
CATFSGQGYQPQHF	TGTGCCACCTTTTCAGGACAGGGTTATCAGCCCCAGCATTTT	TRBJ1-5	NA	TRBV28	TRBD1
CASSPRTAPNYGYTF	TGTGCCAGCAGCCCCCGGACAGCACCTAACTATGGCTACACCTTC	TRBJ1-2	NA	TRBV9	NA
CASSLNPAGGGYTF	TGTGCCAGCAGCTTAAACCCGGCCGGGGGCGGCTACACCTTC	TRBJ1-2	NA	TRBV7-3	NA
CSVGAGSTYEQYF	TGCAGCGTTGGGGCGGGGAGCACCTACGAGCAGTACTTC	TRBJ2-7	NA	TRBV29-1	NA
CASSLDTLTGELFF	TGTGCCAGCAGTTTAGACACCCTCACCGGGGAGCTGTTTTTT	TRBJ2-2	NA	TRBV28	NA
CASSFYGTGLGQPQHF	TGTGCCAGCAGCTTCTACGGGACAGGTTTGGGACAGCCCCAGCATTTT	TRBJ1-5	NA	TRBV28	TRBD1
CASSPPSGANVLTF	TGCGCCAGCAGCCCGCCATCTGGGGCCAACGTCCTGACTTTC	TRBJ2-6	once	TRBV5-1	NA
CAITQGSRNTEAFF	TGTGCCATCACCCAGGGGTCCCGAAACACTGAAGCTTTCTTT	TRBJ1-1	NA	TRBV10-3	NA
CASRPQRLGQGMEAFF	TGTGCCAGCAGACCTCAAAGGTTAGGACAGGGGATGGAAGCTTTCTTT	TRBJ1-1	NA	TRBV28	TRBD1
CATSSDYEQYF	TGTGCCACCAGCAGCGATTACGAGCAGTACTTC	TRBJ2-7	NA	TRBV15	NA
CASSPLQGAYGYTF	TGCGCCAGCAGCCCTTTACAGGGGGCCTATGGCTACACCTTC	TRBJ1-2	NA	TRBV5-1	TRBD1
CASSLASRRNYGYTF	TGTGCCAGCAGCTTAGCGTCCCGACGGAACTATGGCTACACCTTC	TRBJ1-2	once	TRBV7-2	NA
CAWSNVGGEKLFF	TGTGCCTGGAGTAATGTGGGCGGTGAAAAACTGTTTTTT	TRBJ1-4	NA	TRBV30	NA
CASSTREWADTQYF	TGTGCCAGCAGCACGAGGGAGTGGGCAGATACGCAGTATTTT	TRBJ2-3	NA	TRBV9	NA
CASSLSLTGSEKLFF	TGTGCCAGCAGTTTATCTCTGACAGGGAGTGAAAAACTGTTTTTT	TRBJ1-4	NA	TRBV28	TRBD1
CASSSYVEIQGNTIYF	TGTGCCAGCAGTTCCTACGTTGAGATTCAGGGAAACACCATATATTTT	TRBJ1-3	NA	TRBV28	NA
CASSFGLNTEAFF	TGTGCCAGCAGTTTCGGGCTGAACACTGAAGCTTTCTTT	TRBJ1-1	NA	TRBV7-3	NA
CASSPGQLMNTEAFF	TGTGCCAGCAGCCCGGGACAGCTTATGAACACTGAAGCTTTCTTT	TRBJ1-1	few	TRBV6-6	TRBD1
CAWGAEGSGRVTYEQYF	TGTGCCTGGGGGGCGGAGGGATCAGGCAGGGTTACCTACGAGCAGTACTTC	TRBJ2-7	NA	TRBV30	NA